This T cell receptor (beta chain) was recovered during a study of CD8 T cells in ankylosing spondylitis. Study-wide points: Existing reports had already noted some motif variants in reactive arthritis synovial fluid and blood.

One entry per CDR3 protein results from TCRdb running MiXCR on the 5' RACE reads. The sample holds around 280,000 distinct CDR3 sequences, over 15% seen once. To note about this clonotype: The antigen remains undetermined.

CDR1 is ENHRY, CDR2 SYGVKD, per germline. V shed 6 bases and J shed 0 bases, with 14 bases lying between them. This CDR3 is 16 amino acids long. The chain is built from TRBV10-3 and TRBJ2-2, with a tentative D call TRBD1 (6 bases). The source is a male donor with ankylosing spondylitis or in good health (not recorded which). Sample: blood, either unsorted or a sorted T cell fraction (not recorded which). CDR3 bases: TGTGCCATCAGCCGTCCGGGACAAACGAACACCGGGGAGCTGTTTTTT. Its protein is CAISRPGQTNTGELFF.